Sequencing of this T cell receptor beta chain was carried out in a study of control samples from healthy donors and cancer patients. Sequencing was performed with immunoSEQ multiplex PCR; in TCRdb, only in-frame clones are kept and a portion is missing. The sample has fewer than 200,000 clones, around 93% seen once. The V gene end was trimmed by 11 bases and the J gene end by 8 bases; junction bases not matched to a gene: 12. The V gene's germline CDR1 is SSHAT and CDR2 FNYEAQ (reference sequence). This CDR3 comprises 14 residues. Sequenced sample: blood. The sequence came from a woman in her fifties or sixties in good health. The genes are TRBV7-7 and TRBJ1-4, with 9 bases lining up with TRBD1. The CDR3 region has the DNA TGTGCCGGGGGTTTACAGGGGGCTATGGAAAAACTGTTTTTT. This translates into CAGGLQGAMEKLFF.